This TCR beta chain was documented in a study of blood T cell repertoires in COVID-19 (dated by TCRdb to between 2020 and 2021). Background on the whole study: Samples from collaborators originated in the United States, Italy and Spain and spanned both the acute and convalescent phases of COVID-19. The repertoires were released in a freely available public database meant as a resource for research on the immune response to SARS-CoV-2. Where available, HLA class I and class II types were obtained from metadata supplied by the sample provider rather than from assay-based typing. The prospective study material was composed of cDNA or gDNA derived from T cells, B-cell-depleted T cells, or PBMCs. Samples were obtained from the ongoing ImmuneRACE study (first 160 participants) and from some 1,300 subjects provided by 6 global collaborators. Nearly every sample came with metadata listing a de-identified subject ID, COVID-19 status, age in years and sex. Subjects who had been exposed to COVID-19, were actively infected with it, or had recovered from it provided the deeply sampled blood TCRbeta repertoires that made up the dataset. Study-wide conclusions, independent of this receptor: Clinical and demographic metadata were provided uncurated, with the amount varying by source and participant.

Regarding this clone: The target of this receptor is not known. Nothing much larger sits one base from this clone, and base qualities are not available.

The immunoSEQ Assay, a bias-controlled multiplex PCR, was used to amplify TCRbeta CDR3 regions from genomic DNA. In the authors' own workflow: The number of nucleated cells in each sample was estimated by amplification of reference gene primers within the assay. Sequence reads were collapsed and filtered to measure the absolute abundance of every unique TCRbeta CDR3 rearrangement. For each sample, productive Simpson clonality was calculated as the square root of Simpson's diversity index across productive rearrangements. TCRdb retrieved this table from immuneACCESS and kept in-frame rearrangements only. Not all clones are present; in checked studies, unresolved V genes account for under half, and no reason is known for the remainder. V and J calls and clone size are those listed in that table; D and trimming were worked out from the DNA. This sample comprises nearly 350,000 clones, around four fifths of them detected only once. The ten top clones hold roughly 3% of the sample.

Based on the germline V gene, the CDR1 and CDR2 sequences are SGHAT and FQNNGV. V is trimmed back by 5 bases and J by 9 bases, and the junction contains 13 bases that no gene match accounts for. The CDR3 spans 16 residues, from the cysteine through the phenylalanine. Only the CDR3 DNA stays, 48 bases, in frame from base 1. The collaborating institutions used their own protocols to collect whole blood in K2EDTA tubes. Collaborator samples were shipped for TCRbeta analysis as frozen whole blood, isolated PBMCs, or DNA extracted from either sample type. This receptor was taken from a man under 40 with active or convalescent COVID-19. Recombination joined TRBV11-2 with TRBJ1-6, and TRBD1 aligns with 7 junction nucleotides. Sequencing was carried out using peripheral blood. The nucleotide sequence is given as TGTGCCAGCAGCGAGGCTCCGAGGGGGCGCAGTTCACCCCTCCACTTT. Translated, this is CASSEAPRGRSSPLHF.